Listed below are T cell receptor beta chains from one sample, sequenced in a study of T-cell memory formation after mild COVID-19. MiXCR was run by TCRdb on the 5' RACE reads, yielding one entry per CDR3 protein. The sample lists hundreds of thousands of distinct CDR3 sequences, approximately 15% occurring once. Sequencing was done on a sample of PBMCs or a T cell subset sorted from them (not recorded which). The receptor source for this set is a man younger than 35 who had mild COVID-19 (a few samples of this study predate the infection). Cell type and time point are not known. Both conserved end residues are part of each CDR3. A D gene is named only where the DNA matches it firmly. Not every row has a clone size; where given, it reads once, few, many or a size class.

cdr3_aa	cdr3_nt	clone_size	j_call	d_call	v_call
CASSSVVRGIHNEQFF	TGTGCCAGCAGCTCAGTGGTCCGGGGGATCCACAATGAGCAGTTCTTC	-	TRBJ2-1	-	TRBV7-9
CASSVAGYTGELFF	TGTGCCAGCAGCGTAGCAGGATACACCGGGGAGCTGTTTTTT	-	TRBJ2-2	-	TRBV9
CASRRGYEQYF	TGTGCCAGCAGACGAGGCTACGAGCAGTACTTC	many	TRBJ2-7	-	TRBV12-3/TRBV12-4
CASSPGWQGTGELFF	TGTGCCAGCAGTCCAGGCTGGCAAGGAACCGGGGAGCTGTTTTTT	-	TRBJ2-2	-	TRBV7-9
CASSLGAFQPQHF	TGTGCCAGCAGCTTAGGGGCCTTTCAGCCCCAGCATTTT	-	TRBJ1-5	-	TRBV7-9
CASSLAGGSAFF	TGTGCCAGCAGCTTAGCGGGCGGATCAGCTTTCTTT	-	TRBJ1-1	-	TRBV11-2
CAWSEGGQGGNEQFF	TGTGCCTGGAGTGAAGGGGGACAGGGAGGGAATGAGCAGTTCTTC	once	TRBJ2-1	TRBD1	TRBV30
CASSPEGTQVAQYF	TGTGCCAGCAGCCCCGAGGGGACGCAGGTGGCCCAGTACTTC	many	TRBJ2-5	-	TRBV4-2
CSAEPSDREETQYF	TGCAGCGCCGAACCTTCGGACAGGGAAGAGACCCAGTACTTC	few	TRBJ2-5	TRBD1	TRBV29-1
CSVDEGAIGPDTQYF	TGCAGCGTTGATGAAGGAGCGATCGGCCCAGATACGCAGTATTTT	many	TRBJ2-3	-	TRBV29-1
CASSEDATGELFF	TGTGCCAGCAGTGAGGACGCAACCGGGGAGCTGTTTTTT	-	TRBJ2-2	-	TRBV6-4
CASSPLGGQDQPQHF	TGTGCCAGCAGCCCTTTGGGGGGGCAGGATCAGCCCCAGCATTTT	many	TRBJ1-5	-	TRBV7-9
CASSARGGGNEKLFF	TGTGCCAGCAGTGCCCGTGGGGGTGGGAATGAAAAACTGTTTTTT	few	TRBJ1-4	-	TRBV6-4
CASSLVNPRDEQFF	TGCGCCAGCAGCTTGGTGAACCCGCGGGATGAGCAGTTCTTC	-	TRBJ2-1	-	TRBV5-1
CASSSGLAQAHEQFF	TGTGCCAGCAGCTCGGGACTAGCCCAGGCCCATGAGCAGTTCTTC	-	TRBJ2-1	TRBD2	TRBV7-9
CSALTAGGRGDTQYF	TGCAGTGCTCTCACCGCGGGGGGGCGTGGAGATACGCAGTATTTT	-	TRBJ2-3	TRBD2	TRBV20-1
CASTPRSGTDTQYF	TGTGCCAGCACCCCCCGCTCGGGGACAGATACGCAGTATTTT	-	TRBJ2-3	-	TRBV6-2/TRBV6-3
CASSLSPAGTDTQYF	TGCGCCAGCAGCTTGTCTCCGGCGGGCACAGATACGCAGTATTTT	-	TRBJ2-3	-	TRBV5-1
CASSSVESSYNEQFF	TGTGCCAGCAGTTCCGTAGAGAGCTCCTACAATGAGCAGTTCTTC	-	TRBJ2-1	-	TRBV7-9
CASTRAGEDTGELFF	TGTGCCAGCACGCGGGCGGGGGAGGACACCGGGGAGCTGTTTTTT	-	TRBJ2-2	TRBD2	TRBV11-2
CASSLTQDRGETQYF	TGCGCCAGCAGCTTGACCCAGGACAGAGGAGAGACCCAGTACTTC	few	TRBJ2-5	-	TRBV5-1
CASSQDWADTQYF	TGCGCCAGCAGCCAAGATTGGGCAGATACGCAGTATTTT	few	TRBJ2-3	-	TRBV4-3
CASSSQGGDYGYTF	TGCGCCAGCAGCTCCCAGGGGGGAGACTATGGCTACACCTTC	-	TRBJ1-2	TRBD1	TRBV5-1
CSARFAKFADQPQHF	TGCAGTGCTCGGTTCGCGAAATTCGCCGATCAGCCCCAGCATTTT	few	TRBJ1-5	-	TRBV20-1
CATSTGTNSREQFF	TGTGCCACCAGTACCGGGACCAACTCGCGGGAGCAGTTCTTC	many	TRBJ2-1	-	TRBV24-1
CASSRGWGENTEAFF	TGCGCCAGCAGCCGGGGGTGGGGGGAGAACACTGAAGCTTTCTTT	few	TRBJ1-1	-	TRBV4-3
CASSARLAGGETQYF	TGTGCCAGCAGCGCGCGACTAGCGGGAGGAGAGACCCAGTACTTC	-	TRBJ2-5	TRBD2	TRBV14
CASSRSSARTDTQYF	TGTGCCAGCAGCCGCTCTAGCGCCCGCACAGATACGCAGTATTTT	-	TRBJ2-3	-	TRBV7-3